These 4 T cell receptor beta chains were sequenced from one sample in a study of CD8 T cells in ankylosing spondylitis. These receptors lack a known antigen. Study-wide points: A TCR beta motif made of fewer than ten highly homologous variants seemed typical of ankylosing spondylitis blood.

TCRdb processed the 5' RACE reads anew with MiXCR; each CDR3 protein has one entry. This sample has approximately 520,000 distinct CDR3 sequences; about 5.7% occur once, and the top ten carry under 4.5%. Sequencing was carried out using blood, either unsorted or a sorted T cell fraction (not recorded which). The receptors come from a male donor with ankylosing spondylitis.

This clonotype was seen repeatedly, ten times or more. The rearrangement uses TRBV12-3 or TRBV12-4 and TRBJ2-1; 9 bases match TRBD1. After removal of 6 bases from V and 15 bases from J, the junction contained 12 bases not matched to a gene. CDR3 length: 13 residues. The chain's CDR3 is CASSPDRGVGLFF. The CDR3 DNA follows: TGTGCCAGCAGCCCGGACAGGGGAGTGGGTCTGTTCTTC.

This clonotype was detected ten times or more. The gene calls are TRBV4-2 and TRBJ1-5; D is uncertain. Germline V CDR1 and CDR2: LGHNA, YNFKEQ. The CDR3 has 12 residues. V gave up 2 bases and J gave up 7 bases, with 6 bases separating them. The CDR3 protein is CASSQRGQPQHF. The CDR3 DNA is TGTGCCAGCAGCCAACGCGGGCAGCCCCAGCATTTT.

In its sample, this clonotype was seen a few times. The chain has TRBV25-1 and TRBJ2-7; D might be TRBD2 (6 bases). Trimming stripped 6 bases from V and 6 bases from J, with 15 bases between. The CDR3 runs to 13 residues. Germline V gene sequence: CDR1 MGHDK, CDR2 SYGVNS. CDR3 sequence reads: CASRPRRAREQYF. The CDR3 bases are TGTGCCAGCAGGCCCAGGAGGGCCCGCGAGCAGTACTTC.

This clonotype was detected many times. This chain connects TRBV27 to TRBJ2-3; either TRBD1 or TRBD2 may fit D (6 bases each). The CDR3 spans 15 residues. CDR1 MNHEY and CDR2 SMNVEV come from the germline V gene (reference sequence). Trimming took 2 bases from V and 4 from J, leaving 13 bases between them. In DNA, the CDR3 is TGTGCCAGCAGTTTAAGGGGGGAGATCCCAGATACGCAGTATTTT. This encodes CASSLRGEIPDTQYF.